This TCR beta chain stems from a study of blood T cell repertoires in COVID-19. Clones were sequenced by immunoSEQ multiplex PCR, and TCRdb holds only the in-frame ones, with some missing. Among 150,000 to 200,000 clones listed, about 89% were seen once. The V end lost 1 base, the J end lost 8 bases, and 14 bases lay between the germline ends. The CDR3 consists of 14 residues. The germline gives CDR1 LGHNT, CDR2 FRNRAP. Input material: peripheral blood. This sequence originates from a man aged 18-30 years who had recovered from COVID-19. J is TRBJ1-2 and V is TRBV12-5; the D gene is possibly TRBD1 (5 bases). CDR3 region: CASGLETGPGGYTF. The CDR3 DNA reads as TGTGCTAGTGGTTTGGAAACAGGCCCCGGGGGCTACACCTTC.